A selection of T cell receptor beta chains follows, all from one sample in a study of blood T cells in healthy people across ages. TCRdb re-analysed the 5' RACE reads in MiXCR, keeping a single row per CDR3 protein. The sample consists of about 510,000 distinct CDR3 sequences, about a quarter of them appearing once. This same sample was also taken into another study, of T cells of mothers and their children.

Material for sequencing was blood. The receptors were gathered from a boy between 2 and 10 years old in good health. The CDR3 runs from the conserved cysteine through the conserved F or W. The D gene is left open where the match is weak. Expanded clones are given a class, and other clones once, few, many or no size at all.

v_gene	abundance	j_gene	d_gene	CDR3aa	CDR3nt
TRBV4-3	-	TRBJ1-4	-	CASRAQGSQLGGENEKLFF	TGCGCCAGCAGGGCACAAGGCAGCCAACTCGGGGGAGAAAATGAAAAACTGTTTTTT
TRBV24-1	few	TRBJ2-5	TRBD1	CATSDRTGGETQYF	TGTGCCACCAGTGATCGGACAGGGGGAGAGACCCAGTACTTC
TRBV5-1	few	TRBJ2-2	TRBD2	CASSLSGLVRLSTGELFF	TGCGCCAGCAGCTTGTCAGGACTAGTCCGTCTAAGCACCGGGGAGCTGTTTTTT
TRBV29-1	few	TRBJ2-1	TRBD1	CSVVGQGDRSEQFF	TGCAGCGTGGTGGGACAGGGGGATAGAAGTGAGCAGTTCTTC
TRBV5-1	few	TRBJ2-7	-	CASSLSQGSEQYF	TGCGCCAGCAGCTTGAGCCAGGGGAGCGAGCAGTACTTC
TRBV6-2/TRBV6-3	-	TRBJ2-5	TRBD2	CASSYRLAGQQETQYF	TGTGCCAGCAGTTACAGGCTAGCGGGGCAACAAGAGACCCAGTACTTC
TRBV12-5	few	TRBJ1-1	-	CASAPQGVGGDTEAFF	TGTGCTAGTGCCCCGCAGGGTGTGGGGGGGGACACTGAAGCTTTCTTT
TRBV6-5	-	TRBJ2-5	TRBD2	CASGPSGREYF	TGTGCCAGCGGACCTAGCGGGCGGGAGTACTTC
TRBV7-2	-	TRBJ2-7	-	CASSFEYKDEQYF	TGTGCCAGCAGCTTCGAGTATAAGGACGAGCAGTACTTC
TRBV3-1	-	TRBJ2-6	-	CASSLPFSGANVLTF	TGTGCCAGCAGCCTCCCGTTCTCTGGGGCCAACGTCCTGACTTTC
TRBV7-2	-	TRBJ2-3	-	CASSGYREGLTDTQYF	TGTGCCAGCAGCGGGTACAGGGAGGGGCTCACAGATACGCAGTATTTT
TRBV7-8	few	TRBJ2-1	-	CASSLEWWEQFF	TGTGCCAGCAGCTTAGAATGGTGGGAGCAGTTCTTC
TRBV15	few	TRBJ2-5	TRBD1	CATSRRDSRETQYF	TGTGCCACCAGCAGAAGGGACAGCAGAGAGACCCAGTACTTC
TRBV10-3	-	TRBJ2-2	-	CAISIRDRDTGGLFF	TGTGCCATCAGTATCCGGGACAGAGACACCGGGGGGCTGTTTTTT
TRBV7-2	-	TRBJ2-7	-	CACSLSQGGDEQYF	TGTGCCTGCAGCTTAAGTCAGGGTGGGGACGAGCAGTACTTC
TRBV12-5	few	TRBJ2-1	-	CASGLRSSYNEQFF	TGTGCTAGTGGCCTCCGGAGCTCCTACAATGAGCAGTTCTTC
TRBV11-1	-	TRBJ2-1	TRBD2	CASSPISAGGVYYNEQFF	TGTGCCAGCAGCCCGATTTCCGCGGGGGGGGTATACTACAATGAGCAGTTCTTC
TRBV6-5	few	TRBJ2-1	-	CASSSQRGPISYNEQFF	TGTGCCAGCAGTTCCCAACGGGGTCCCATCTCCTACAATGAGCAGTTCTTC
TRBV11-2	once	TRBJ2-3	TRBD2	CASSLGGRETDTQYF	TGTGCCAGCAGCTTAGGTGGGAGGGAAACAGATACGCAGTATTTT
TRBV7-6	-	TRBJ2-1	TRBD2	CASSSLCLCWREKSYNEQFF	TGTGCCAGCAGCTCACTCTGTCTCTGCTGGCGGGAGAAGTCCTACAATGAGCAGTTCTTC
TRBV7-9	-	TRBJ2-1	TRBD2	CASSLTSGTSYNEQFF	TGTGCCAGCAGCCTGACTAGCGGAACCTCCTACAATGAGCAGTTCTTC
TRBV4-1	few	TRBJ2-1	TRBD2	CASSQGRGGRNEQFF	TGCGCCAGCAGCCAGGGGCGGGGGGGCCGCAATGAGCAGTTCTTC
TRBV12-3/TRBV12-4	-	TRBJ1-1	-	CASSWGGGSEAFF	TGTGCCAGCAGTTGGGGGGGCGGCAGTGAAGCTTTCTTT
TRBV12-3/TRBV12-4	-	TRBJ1-2	-	CASRGQGLNYGYTF	TGTGCCAGCAGGGGGCAGGGTCTTAACTATGGCTACACCTTC
TRBV29-1	-	TRBJ1-1	-	CSVNQNEAFF	TGCAGCGTTAATCAGAATGAAGCTTTCTTT
TRBV7-2	-	TRBJ1-4	-	CASSPDSVGEKLFF	TGTGCCAGCAGCCCGGATTCGGTTGGGGAAAAACTGTTTTTT
TRBV12-3/TRBV12-4	few	TRBJ1-4	-	CASSLWDREKLFF	TGTGCCAGCAGTTTGTGGGACCGCGAAAAACTGTTTTTT
TRBV6-2/TRBV6-3	-	TRBJ2-3	-	CASTYSRHVDTQYF	TGTGCCAGCACTTACTCCCGGCATGTGGATACGCAGTATTTT
TRBV19	few	TRBJ2-5	TRBD2	CASSILIRGRARETQYF	TGTGCCAGTAGTATCCTAATTCGCGGGAGGGCCCGTGAGACCCAGTACTTC
TRBV10-3	-	TRBJ1-2	-	CAISDAYGYTF	TGTGCCATCAGTGACGCCTATGGCTACACCTTC
TRBV7-9	once	TRBJ2-3	-	CASSLVGTPEGTDTQYF	TGTGCCAGCAGCTTAGTTGGGACCCCTGAGGGCACAGATACGCAGTATTTT
TRBV6-2/TRBV6-3	few	TRBJ2-1	-	CASSYQNTGDEQFF	TGTGCCAGCAGTTACCAAAATACTGGCGATGAGCAGTTCTTC
TRBV5-4	-	TRBJ2-6	-	CASSSDGLLGANVLTF	TGTGCCAGCAGCTCAGACGGCCTCCTGGGGGCCAACGTCCTGACTTTC
TRBV7-2	-	TRBJ2-3	-	CASSPGLPTDTQYF	TGTGCCAGCAGCCCCGGACTACCCACGGATACGCAGTATTTT
TRBV3-1	-	TRBJ2-5	-	CASSQAIGTGETQYF	TGTGCCAGCAGCCAAGCGATCGGGACGGGAGAGACCCAGTACTTC
TRBV28	many	TRBJ2-1	TRBD2	CASARRAGGYNEQFF	TGTGCCAGCGCCCGACGAGCGGGAGGCTACAATGAGCAGTTCTTC
TRBV10-2	few	TRBJ2-2	-	CASSEAPGTGELFF	TGCGCCAGCAGTGAGGCCCCGGGCACCGGGGAGCTGTTTTTT
TRBV29-1	-	TRBJ1-4	-	CSVDPEGSEKLFF	TGCAGCGTTGATCCGGAGGGGAGTGAAAAACTGTTTTTT
TRBV20-1	-	TRBJ2-7	TRBD1	CSASRTGVENEQYF	TGCAGTGCTAGCCGGACAGGAGTGGAGAACGAGCAGTACTTC
TRBV7-2	-	TRBJ2-7	TRBD2	CASSPEGLAPLYEQYF	TGTGCCAGCAGCCCAGAGGGACTAGCTCCTTTGTACGAGCAGTACTTC
TRBV9	-	TRBJ2-7	TRBD1	CASSVGDSAVYEQYF	TGTGCCAGCAGCGTAGGGGACAGCGCAGTCTACGAGCAGTACTTC
TRBV6-1	few	TRBJ1-5	-	CASSELGGRDQPQHF	TGTGCCAGCAGTGAACTGGGGGGCCGGGATCAGCCCCAGCATTTT
TRBV7-9	many	TRBJ2-7	TRBD1	CASSLGTDEQYF	TGTGCCAGCAGCCTTGGGACAGACGAGCAGTACTTC
TRBV12-3/TRBV12-4	-	TRBJ1-6	TRBD1	CASSPDRDNSPLHF	TGTGCCAGCAGTCCAGACAGGGATAATTCACCCCTCCACTTT
TRBV20-1	-	TRBJ1-1	-	CSARGVRVGPEAFF	TGCAGTGCTAGAGGAGTAAGGGTTGGGCCTGAAGCTTTCTTT
TRBV30	few	TRBJ1-2	-	CAWQVSYGYTF	TGTGCCTGGCAAGTATCCTATGGCTACACCTTC
TRBV27	-	TRBJ1-2	-	CASSSRAQSHGYTF	TGTGCCAGCAGTTCCCGGGCCCAATCCCATGGCTACACCTTC
TRBV7-9	-	TRBJ2-1	TRBD2	CASGLAGREQFF	TGTGCCAGCGGACTAGCGGGGCGGGAGCAGTTCTTC
TRBV19	-	TRBJ2-5	TRBD2	CASSINALGLADSQETQYF	TGTGCCAGTAGTATCAACGCCCTAGGACTAGCGGACTCCCAAGAGACCCAGTACTTC
TRBV5-5	-	TRBJ1-1	TRBD1	CASSLDQGARFGFEAFF	TGTGCCAGCAGCTTAGATCAGGGGGCACGGTTCGGGTTTGAAGCTTTCTTT
TRBV20-1	few	TRBJ2-7	-	CSASGVSPYEQYF	TGCAGTGCTAGCGGGGTTTCCCCCTACGAGCAGTACTTC
TRBV10-1	many	TRBJ2-7	-	CASSESRQGGEQYF	TGCGCCAGCAGTGAGTCGCGACAGGGAGGCGAGCAGTACTTC
TRBV12-3/TRBV12-4	-	TRBJ2-5	TRBD1	CASSYTGAQETQYF	TGTGCCAGCAGTTATACAGGGGCCCAAGAGACCCAGTACTTC
TRBV29-1	-	TRBJ2-1	TRBD1	CSVEGQGKKNEQFF	TGCAGCGTTGAAGGACAGGGAAAGAAAAATGAGCAGTTCTTC
TRBV30	medium-sized	TRBJ2-6	-	CAWSVLGSGANVLTF	TGTGCCTGGAGTGTATTAGGCTCTGGGGCCAACGTCCTGACTTTC
TRBV7-9	-	TRBJ2-7	TRBD1	CASRPWTGTSSYEQYF	TGTGCCAGCAGACCCTGGACAGGGACAAGCTCCTACGAGCAGTACTTC
TRBV12-3/TRBV12-4	-	TRBJ1-1	-	CASSPTDTEAFF	TGTGCCAGCAGCCCGACGGACACTGAAGCTTTCTTT
TRBV27	-	TRBJ2-1	-	CASSFLTSYNEQFF	TGTGCCAGCAGTTTCTTGACTAGTTACAATGAGCAGTTCTTC
TRBV3-1	many	TRBJ2-5	TRBD2	CASSQEPSGGETQYF	TGTGCCAGCAGCCAAGAGCCTAGCGGGGGGGAGACCCAGTACTTC